This T cell receptor beta chain was captured in a study of Ad26.COV2.S vaccination and SARS-CoV-2 variants. A single count supports this clone. The sample's treatment: 15 to 20 received Ad26.COV2.S at low or high dose, single or two shots; about 5 received placebo; per-sample allocation not given. All samples were drawn on day 63, counting from the first vaccine or placebo injection. V lost 4 bases to trimming and J lost 7 bases; unmatched junction nucleotides: 8. The CDR3 has 16 residues. Germline CDR1 is LNHDA and CDR2 is SQIVND (reference sequence). TCRdb keeps only in-frame clones here, not all; method: immunoSEQ multiplex PCR. This sample carries about 370,000 clones, about 89% of them seen once, and the ten largest clones take around 2%.

The chain has TRBV19 and TRBJ1-5; 12 nucleotides agree with TRBD1. The sequencing used peripheral blood, collected in a trial of Ad26.COV2.S vaccine versus placebo. This clonotype was sampled from a person between 18 and 65 years old who received the Ad26.COV2.S COVID-19 vaccine or a placebo. The CDR3 here is CASSSPGQGAWQPQHF. As DNA, the CDR3 is TGTGCCAGTAGTAGCCCGGGACAGGGGGCATGGCAGCCCCAGCATTTT. Complete variable domain (other parts from reference TRBV19 and TRBJ1-5): DGGITQSPKYLFRKEGQNVTLSCEQNLNHDAMYWYRQDPGQGLRLIYYSQIVNDFQKGDIAEGYSVSREKKESFPLTVTSAQKNPTAFYLCASSSPGQGAWQPQHFGDGTRLSIL.